Presented here are 28 T cell receptor beta chains from one specimen sequenced in a study of PD-1 blockade in classical Hodgkin lymphoma (dated by TCRdb to about 2020). Libraries came from the immunoSEQ multiplex PCR assay. This is the immuneACCESS table as TCRdb keeps it, with only in-frame sequences that have V and J called. A part of the clones is gone; compared with another copy, unresolved V genes explain less than half, and the rest is unexplained. This sample is represented by about 110,000 clones; 89% of them were singletons. About 20% of the sample is in the top ten clones. Sample time point, as interpreted from the label and publication: cycle 4 day 1 (C4D1), after around six weeks of nivolumab. Every trial patient had relapsed after autologous stem cell transplantation, and cohorts A, B and C differed in prior brentuximab vedotin exposure. Sequences were derived from peripheral blood mononuclear cells (PBMCs), sampled before the fourth cycle of nivolumab. Source of these receptors: a human donor with classical Hodgkin lymphoma.

The chain uses TRBV15 and TRBJ2-7; 10 bases match TRBD1. Germline CDR1 and CDR2: LNHNV and YYDKDF (reference sequence). The CDR3 consists of 15 residues. Trimming cost V 4 bases and J 5 bases; bases outside gene matches: 8. Here the CDR3 DNA reads TGTGCCACCAGCACCCGGGACAGGGGCCCCCACGAGCAGTACTTC. This sequence encodes CATSTRDRGPHEQYF.

V usage is TRBV5-1 and J usage is TRBJ2-1; D unresolved. The CDR3 is 12 residues long. Per germline, CDR1 SGHRS and CDR2 YFSETQ. V dropped 4 bases and J dropped 15 bases, with 17 bases sitting between them. DNA for the CDR3: TGCGCCAGCAGCACCAATAATGGGGATCCGTTCTTC. Translated: CASSTNNGDPFF.

V is TRBV6-5 and J is TRBJ2-3; D may be TRBD1 (6 bases). Germline CDR1 MNHEY, CDR2 SVGAGI. The ends were cut back, 2 bases at V and 5 bases at J, with 11 bases in the middle. The CDR3 spans 14 residues. In DNA form, the CDR3 reads TGTGCCAGCAGTTACAGGCTAGGGGGAGATACGCAGTATTTT. Translating it yields CASSYRLGGDTQYF.

The rearrangement joins TRBV4-2 to TRBJ2-7, with D uncertain. Looked up from germline, CDR1 is LGHNA and CDR2 is YNFKEQ. Trimming pared 2 bases from V and 5 bases from J, leaving 7 bases between. The CDR3 sequence is 12 residues long. The CDR3 sequence: CASSQLSNEQYF. CDR3 nucleotides: TGTGCCAGCAGCCAACTTTCGAACGAGCAGTACTTC.

The genes are TRBV15 and TRBJ1-1; no reliable D call. The CDR3 length is 15 residues. Germline CDR1 is LNHNV and CDR2 is YYDKDF (reference sequence). Trimming left V 1 base short and J 11 bases short, with 20 bases between. As DNA, the CDR3 is TGTGCCACCAGCAGAGCGGCCACCGTTGCCCCTGGGGCTTTCTTT. This translates into CATSRAATVAPGAFF.

J is TRBJ1-5 and V is TRBV5-1, with D possibly TRBD1 on 5 matching bases. Germline V CDR1 and CDR2: SGHRS, YFSETQ. Trimming removed 4 bases from V and 0 bases from J, with 17 bases in between. The length of the CDR3 is 17 residues. CDR3 residues: CASSPGTDFYSNQPQHF. The DNA for the CDR3 is TGCGCCAGCAGCCCCGGGACGGACTTTTATAGCAATCAGCCCCAGCATTTT.

This clone appeared a few times. This chain connects TRBV5-4 to TRBJ2-7; 12 bases fit TRBD2. The V gene's germline CDR1 is SGHNT and CDR2 YYREEE (reference sequence). CDR3 length: 16 residues. V was clipped by 0 bases and J by 2 bases; unmatched bases: 3. CDR3 DNA: TGTGCCAGCAGCTTGGGGCTAGCGGGAGGGCCCTACGAGCAGTACTTC. This gives the protein CASSLGLAGGPYEQYF.

V is TRBV7-2 and J is TRBJ2-1; TRBD1 aligns across 10 bases. From germline, CDR1 is SGHTA and CDR2 FQGNSA. The trim removed 10 bases at V and 7 bases at J, leaving 7 bases unmatched. The CDR3 is 13 amino acids. DNA of the CDR3: TGTGCCATCAGACAGGGGGCGAGGAATGAGCAGTTCTTC. It is translated as CAIRQGARNEQFF.

The chain recombines TRBV6-5 with TRBJ2-3; 7 nucleotides match TRBD2. Germline V gives CDR1 MNHEY, CDR2 SVGAGI. V lost 4 bases and J lost 5; bases outside the gene matches: 9. CDR3 length equals 15 residues. The CDR3 reads CASSSSRDYRDTQYF. As DNA, the CDR3 is TGTGCCAGCAGTTCTTCCCGGGACTACCGAGATACGCAGTATTTT.

V is TRBV4-3 and J is TRBJ1-4; tentative D call: TRBD1 (5 bases). Germline loops: CDR1 LGHNA, CDR2 YSLEER. Trimming stripped 3 bases from V and 1 base from J, with 12 bases between. The CDR3 sequence is 16 residues long. In DNA, the CDR3 is TGCGCCAGCAGCCACCATGGAGGGGAAACTAATGAAAAACTGTTTTTT. Protein sequence: CASSHHGGETNEKLFF.

The J gene is TRBJ1-2, the V gene TRBV7-6; no firm D call. V was clipped by 1 base and J by 4 bases, with 10 bases between them. Germline CDR1 and CDR2: SGHVS and FNYEAQ. CDR3 length equals 14 residues. CDR3 sequence: CASSLGLPGYGYTF. CDR3 DNA: TGTGCCAGCAGCTTAGGTCTGCCAGGCTATGGCTACACCTTC. The variable domain in full, completed from reference TRBV7-6 and TRBJ1-2, reads GAGVSQSPRYKVTKRGQDVALRCDPISGHVSLYWYRQALGQGPEFLTYFNYEAQQDKSGLPNDRFSAERPEGSISTLTIQRTEQRDSAMYRCASSLGLPGYGYTFGSGTRLTVV.

The V call is TRBV7-9, the J call TRBJ1-3, with no clear D. CDR1 is SEHNR, CDR2 FQNEAQ, per germline (reference sequence). The V and J ends lost 0 bases and 6 bases respectively, with 3 bases between them. This CDR3 region has 12 residues. For the CDR3, the DNA is TGTGCCAGCAGCTTAGCGTTAAACACCATATATTTT. Encoded protein: CASSLALNTIYF.

The chain links TRBV11-2 to TRBJ2-2; no reliable D call. V gave up 0 bases and J gave up 0 bases, with 5 bases separating them. Germline CDR1 is SGHAT and CDR2 is FQNNGV. The CDR3 is made up of 15 amino acids. The CDR3 DNA is TGTGCCAGCAGCTTAGATTTCGCGAACACCGGGGAGCTGTTTTTT. Translated, it gives CASSLDFANTGELFF.

The rearrangement links TRBV9 to TRBJ1-2, with 8 bases lining up with TRBD1. This CDR3 has 16 amino acids. Germline CDR1 is SGDLS and CDR2 is YYNGEE. V lost 4 bases to trimming and J lost 2 bases; unmatched junction nucleotides: 10. The CDR3 bases are TGTGCCAGCAGCCCCAGAGGACAGGGCTCGAACTATGGCTACACCTTC. It specifies CASSPRGQGSNYGYTF.

This clone was counted once. This chain uses TRBV7-2 with TRBJ2-3, with D tentatively TRBD2 (6 bases). CDR1 is SGHTA, CDR2 FQGNSA, per germline. This CDR3 contains 15 residues. Trimming removed 6 bases at V and 2 bases at J, with 15 bases between. The CDR3 here is CASRLGGVSTDTQYF. The CDR3 DNA is TGTGCCAGCAGGCTGGGGGGAGTGTCCACAGATACGCAGTATTTT.

V usage is TRBV9 and J usage is TRBJ1-2; D is possibly TRBD1 (5 bases). CDR1 and CDR2 from the germline V gene are SGDLS and YYNGEE. The CDR3 length is 13 residues. Trimming took 2 bases from V and 5 from J, leaving 10 bases between them. In nucleotides, the CDR3 is TGTGCCAGCAGCGTTGAGGGACCGTATGGCTACACCTTC. Residues: CASSVEGPYGYTF. Looking up the rest from reference TRBV9 and TRBJ1-2 gives the full variable domain: DSGVTQTPKHLITATGQRVTLRCSPRSGDLSVYWYQQSLDQGLQFLIQYYNGEERAKGNILERFSAQQFPDLHSELNLSSLELGDSALYFCASSVEGPYGYTFGSGTRLTVV.

The gene calls are TRBV29-1 and TRBJ2-4; TRBD1 matches at 9 bases. V lost 6 bases, J lost 8 bases, and 8 bases stayed unmatched. This CDR3 has 13 amino acids. The germline gives CDR1 SQVTM, CDR2 ANQGSEA. This CDR3 reads CSVQQGAGDIQYF. DNA of the CDR3: TGCAGCGTGCAACAGGGGGCAGGAGACATTCAGTACTTC. The whole variable domain, filled in from reference TRBV29-1 and TRBJ2-4, reads SAVISQKPSRDICQRGTSLTIQCQVDSQVTMMFWYRQQPGQSLTLIATANQGSEATYESGFVIDKFPISRPNLTFSTLTVSNMSPEDSSIYLCSVQQGAGDIQYFGAGTRLSVL.

The CDR3 DNA is TGTGCCAGCAGCTTGACGCAGGGCGTGGGGGAGCAGTACTTC. Its translation: CASSLTQGVGEQYF. The chain uses TRBV5-4 and TRBJ2-7; tentative D call: TRBD1 (5 bases). Germline CDR1 is SGHNT and CDR2 is YYREEE (reference sequence). This CDR3 region has 14 residues. Trimming shortened V by 1 base and J by 7 bases, and 15 bases separated the two germline ends.

This chain uses TRBV4-2 with TRBJ1-3; 9 bases agree with TRBD1. From germline, CDR1 is LGHNA and CDR2 YNFKEQ. After removal of 5 bases from V and 4 bases from J, the junction contained 9 bases not matched to a gene. CDR3 length: 16 residues. The CDR3, as DNA: TGTGCCAGCAGCTACGAGCCGGGACAGGGAGGAAACACCATATATTTT. Its protein product is CASSYEPGQGGNTIYF.

V and J are TRBV11-2 and TRBJ2-7; D is unclear. V was clipped by 5 bases and J by 1 base, with 24 bases between them. CDR3 length equals 18 residues. Germline V gives CDR1 SGHAT, CDR2 FQNNGV. The CDR3 DNA follows: TGTGCCAGCAGCCCCGCGCGCCAGCAGCTGCTTTATTCCTACGAGCAGTACTTC. The encoded protein is CASSPARQQLLYSYEQYF.

This chain connects TRBV4-3 to TRBJ2-3; D may be TRBD1 (6 bases). Deletions cut 4 bases from V and 4 bases from J, with 21 bases between. This CDR3 comprises 17 residues. Germline V lookup: CDR1 LGHNA, CDR2 YSLEER. This chain's CDR3 is CASSPSARGSSPDTQYF. The CDR3 DNA follows: TGCGCCAGCAGCCCTTCTGCGAGGGGGTCGAGTCCAGATACGCAGTATTTT.

The chain joins TRBV6-1 to TRBJ1-6; tentative D call: TRBD1 (5 bases). V was trimmed by 7 bases and J by 7 bases, leaving 8 bases between them. The CDR3 is 12 amino acids. Germline V gene data show CDR1 as MNHNS and CDR2 as SASEGT. The CDR3 region is CASIAGNSPLHF. The CDR3 DNA sequence: TGTGCCAGCATTGCAGGGAATTCACCCCTCCACTTT.

V and J are TRBV6-5 and TRBJ2-3, with D maybe TRBD1 (6 bases). Germline V gene sequence: CDR1 MNHEY, CDR2 SVGAGI. V shed 0 bases and J shed 4 bases, with 8 bases lying between them. This CDR3 has 14 residues. The CDR3 loop reads CASSYSKGADTQYF. The CDR3 DNA reads as TGTGCCAGCAGTTACTCGAAGGGGGCAGATACGCAGTATTTT.

V is TRBV10-2 and J is TRBJ2-7, with D unresolved. Trimming stripped 4 bases from V and 3 bases from J, with 4 bases between. The germline gives CDR1 WSHSY, CDR2 SAAADI. The CDR3 contains 11 residues. CDR3 residues: CASSVGYEQYF. The CDR3, as DNA: TGCGCCAGCAGTGTGGGCTACGAGCAGTACTTC.

CDR3 nucleotide sequence: TGTGCCAGCAGCCTCGGACAGGGAGAGGGATACGAGCAGTACTTC. Translation gives CASSLGQGEGYEQYF. The V and J genes are TRBV5-4 and TRBJ2-7; 8 nucleotides agree with TRBD1. This CDR3 has 15 residues. V shed 4 bases, J shed 4 bases, and the junction held 10 bases outside the gene matches. Germline V gives CDR1 SGHNT, CDR2 YYREEE (reference sequence).

The rearrangement joins TRBV5-1 to TRBJ2-7, with D possibly TRBD1 on 6 matching bases. CDR1 and CDR2 from the germline V gene are SGHRS and YFSETQ. The CDR3 has 14 residues. V lost 2 bases to trimming and J lost 2 bases, with 11 bases between them. In DNA form, the CDR3 reads TGCGCCAGCAGCTTAACGACAGGCGCCTACGAGCAGTACTTC. Protein sequence: CASSLTTGAYEQYF.

The V gene is TRBV6-1, the J gene TRBJ1-1; tentative D call: TRBD1 (5 bases). Germline V lookup: CDR1 MNHNS, CDR2 SASEGT. Trimming cost V 9 bases and J 2 bases, with 19 bases left between them. The CDR3 sequence is 15 residues long. The CDR3: CASSREKVVNTEAFF. DNA of the CDR3: TGTGCCAGTTCCAGGGAAAAGGTGGTTAACACTGAAGCTTTCTTT.

The chain combines TRBV5-1 with TRBJ2-7; maybe TRBD1 (6 bases). The CDR3 covers 12 residues. CDR1 is SGHRS and CDR2 is YFSETQ in the germline V gene. V was pared by 3 bases and J by 7 bases, with 11 bases between. CDR3 nucleotides: TGCGCCAGCAGCTCAGGGGTAGGTGAGCAGTACTTC. It translates to CASSSGVGEQYF.